Shown below are 16 T cell receptor beta chains from a single sample sequenced in a study of CD8 T cells in Susac syndrome (dated by TCRdb to the late 2010s). Libraries were built with the immunoSEQ multiplex PCR assay. RNA was extracted using the RNeasy kit, and about 0.5 to 1 ug of the RNA was reverse transcribed with random hexamers. TCRdb reworked the public reads: Q25 trimming with fastp, MiXCR clone assembly, productive beta chains retained. Rows with one shared CDR3 protein collapse into an entry with the most common genes and DNA. Counted in this sample were about 150,000 distinct CDR3 sequences; roughly 95% of them appeared once. The ten largest clonotypes hold 0.14% to 0.15% of the sample. Sequencing was carried out using CD8+ T cells from PBMCs. The origin of the receptors is a human donor with multiple sclerosis.

The chain links TRBV4-1 to TRBJ2-1; the D gene is possibly TRBD2 (6 bases). The CDR3 length is 13 residues. Looked up from germline, CDR1 is MGHRA and CDR2 is YSYEKL. V lost 6 bases to trimming and J lost 6 bases, with 12 bases between them. The CDR3 nucleotides are TGCGCCAGCAGGGGGAACGGGGGCAATGAGCAGTTCTTC. Its protein product is CASRGNGGNEQFF.

This sequence joins TRBV12-3 or TRBV12-4 and TRBJ2-1; tentative D call: TRBD1 (6 bases). V dropped 3 bases and J dropped 7 bases, with 19 bases sitting between them. This CDR3 comprises 16 residues. CDR3 DNA sequence: TGTGCCAGCAGTTTGGAGTTCCAGGGGATTTCGAATGAGCAGTTCTTC. Translation gives CASSLEFQGISNEQFF.

The chain is built from TRBV27 and TRBJ2-1, with a weak D call TRBD1 (5 bases). Deletions cut 0 bases from V and 4 bases from J, with 7 bases between. CDR3 length equals 14 residues. The germline V gene encodes CDR1 MNHEY and CDR2 SMNVEV (reference sequence). The CDR3 region is CASSLSGRYNEQFF. DNA for the CDR3: TGTGCCAGCAGTTTATCGGGGCGATACAATGAGCAGTTCTTC.

This rearrangement joins TRBV6-5 to TRBJ1-2; no definite D call. CDR3 size: 12 residues. V was shortened by 8 bases and J by 3 bases, with 10 bases between the two germline ends. Germline lookup yields CDR1 MNHEY and CDR2 SVGAGI. The CDR3, as DNA: TGTGCCAGCCAAGGGTGGGACTATGGCTACACCTTC. This sequence encodes CASQGWDYGYTF.

V and J are TRBV21-1 and TRBJ2-5. TRBV21-1 is termed a pseudogene. This CDR3 is 16 amino acids long. Written as DNA, the CDR3 is TGTGCCAGCAGCAATCAGCAGACGGGGGTACAAGAGACCCAGTACTTC. The encoded protein is CASSNQQTGVQETQYF.

The gene calls are TRBV9 and TRBJ2-1, with D unclear. There are 13 residues in the CDR3. V was trimmed by 2 bases and J by 6 bases, leaving 9 bases between them. Germline V lookup: CDR1 SGDLS, CDR2 YYNGEE. This chain's CDR3 is CASSVFSGNEQFF. The CDR3 DNA follows: TGTGCCAGCAGCGTGTTCTCTGGCAATGAGCAGTTCTTC.

The CDR3 sequence is CASSPNEAGEQYV. The CDR3 DNA reads TGTGCCAGCAGCCCCAACGAAGCCGGCGAGCAGTACGTC. The V and J genes are TRBV7-8 and TRBJ2-7, with no clear D. With 5 bases removed from V and 6 bases from J, the gap between germline ends came to 14 bases. The V gene's germline CDR1 is SGHVS and CDR2 FQNEAQ. The CDR3 has 13 amino acids.

The V call is TRBV30, the J call TRBJ1-1; D gene unclear. This CDR3 is 12 amino acids long. In germline, CDR1 is GTSNPN, CDR2 SVGIG (reference sequence). The germline V and J ends were trimmed by 2 bases and 4 bases, with 8 bases remaining between them. For the CDR3, the DNA is TGTGCCTGGAGTTGGGTGGGCACTGAAGCTTTCTTT. Protein sequence: CAWSWVGTEAFF.

The chain carries TRBV7-2 and TRBJ2-3; D is uncertain. Germline CDR1 SGHTA, CDR2 FQGNSA. V was shortened by 5 bases and J by 0 bases, with 6 bases between the two germline ends. The CDR3 sequence is 13 residues long. CDR3: CASSADSTDTQYF. In DNA form, the CDR3 reads TGTGCCAGCAGCGCGGACAGCACAGATACGCAGTATTTT.

The chain has TRBV10-3 and TRBJ1-6; D gene uncertain. The length of the CDR3 is 14 residues. The V and J ends lost 3 bases and 13 bases respectively, with 16 bases between them. CDR1 ENHRY and CDR2 SYGVKD come from the germline V gene. This CDR3 is CAISDEAGSVPLHF. The CDR3 nucleotides are TGTGCCATCAGTGACGAGGCTGGCAGTGTTCCCCTCCACTTT.

The V call is TRBV7-9, the J call TRBJ2-1; weak D call: TRBD1 (6 bases). Germline CDR1 reads SEHNR; CDR2 reads FQNEAQ (reference sequence). Trimming pared 4 bases from V and 9 bases from J, leaving 13 bases between. The CDR3 covers 13 residues. CDR3 region: CASSYRTDGEQFF. CDR3 in DNA: TGTGCCAGCAGCTATAGGACAGATGGTGAGCAGTTCTTC.

The rearrangement joins TRBV3-1 to TRBJ1-1; no clear D gene. The CDR3 runs to 15 residues. Trimming removed 1 base from V and 4 bases from J, with 13 bases in between. CDR1 LGHDT and CDR2 YNNKEL come from the germline V gene (reference sequence). CDR3 nucleotide sequence: TGTGCCAGCAGCCAAGTAGATCTAGGTGGCACTGAAGCTTTCTTT. Encoded protein: CASSQVDLGGTEAFF.

The chain joins TRBV7-8 to TRBJ2-7, with 10 nucleotides matching TRBD1. Per the germline V gene, CDR1 is SGHVS and CDR2 is FQNEAQ. The V segment lost 3 bases and the J segment 3 bases; nucleotides outside the gene matches: 2. The CDR3 length is 14 residues. Written as DNA, the CDR3 is TGTGCCAGCAGCTTTTGGACAGGGGGCTACGAGCAGTACTTC. Translated, it gives CASSFWTGGYEQYF. Full variable domain (missing parts from reference TRBV7-8 and TRBJ2-7): GAGVSQSPRYKVAKRGQDVALRCDPISGHVSLFWYQQALGQGPEFLTYFQNEAQLDKSGLPSDRFFAERPEGSVSTLKIQRTQQEDSAVYLCASSFWTGGYEQYFGPGTRLTVT.

V gene TRBV30 combines with J gene TRBJ2-1, with a possible D match to TRBD1 (5 bases). Looked up from germline, CDR1 is GTSNPN and CDR2 is SVGIG (reference sequence). This CDR3 has 15 amino acids. Between the trimmed V and J ends, which lost 0 bases and 3 bases, there was a span of 12 bases. CDR3 in amino acids: CAWSVQAGNYNEQFF. The CDR3 region has the DNA TGTGCCTGGAGTGTACAGGCAGGGAACTACAATGAGCAGTTCTTC.

The V gene is TRBV9, the J gene TRBJ2-1; perhaps TRBD2 as D (7 bases). The germline gives CDR1 SGDLS, CDR2 YYNGEE. V shed 0 bases and J shed 8 bases, with 15 bases lying between them. The CDR3 is 15 residues long. CDR3 nucleotide sequence: TGTGCCAGCAGCGTAGGCGGGGGCTCGACAGATGAGCAGTTCTTC. It yields the protein CASSVGGGSTDEQFF.

This rearrangement joins TRBV14 to TRBJ1-2, with D tentatively TRBD1 (5 bases). Germline loops: CDR1 SGHDN, CDR2 FVKESK. V lost 0 bases, J lost 4 bases, and 15 bases lay in between. CDR3 length: 16 residues. CDR3 sequence (DNA): TGTGCCAGCAGCCAAGATGGGAGGGGCCGATCCTATGGCTACACCTTC. This sequence encodes CASSQDGRGRSYGYTF.